These 27 T cell receptor beta chains originate from one sample sequenced in a study of intratumoral heterogeneity in liver cancer. The repertoire was sequenced with immunoSEQ multiplex PCR; TCRdb's copy has only in-frame clones and lacks some. Among more than 2,500 clones, 71% were seen once, and the ten largest hold about 47%. Multiple geographically separated regions of the hepatocellular carcinoma nodule were sampled separately. The sample was tumor tissue, taken before any cancer treatment. The receptors were sampled from a woman in her 70s with hepatocellular carcinoma.

V is TRBV7-3 and J is TRBJ2-1; D gene unclear. The germline CDR1 and CDR2 sequences are SGHTA and FQGTGA. V lost 4 bases and J 8 bases, leaving 9 bases between the germline ends. The CDR3 is made up of 12 amino acids. This chain's CDR3 is CASSSASHEQFF. The DNA for the CDR3 is TGTGCCAGCAGCTCCGCCTCCCATGAGCAGTTCTTC.

The gene calls are TRBV5-4 and TRBJ2-3, with 9 bases fitting TRBD2. CDR3 size: 15 residues. J gave up 1 base and V 4 bases, and 4 bases lay outside the gene matches. Germline CDR1 SGHNT, CDR2 YYREEE (reference sequence). The CDR3 DNA reads TGTGCCAGCAGCGCCCGGACTAGCGGCACAGATACGCAGTATTTT. Its translation is CASSARTSGTDTQYF.

The chain links TRBV15 to TRBJ2-5; D is possibly TRBD2 (5 bases). The germline CDR1 and CDR2 sequences are LNHNV and YYDKDF (reference sequence). CDR3 length equals 14 residues. Trimming stripped 5 bases from V and 2 bases from J, with 12 bases between. The CDR3 here is CATSHYPGQETQYF. The CDR3 DNA reads TGTGCCACCAGCCACTACCCGGGACAAGAGACCCAGTACTTC.

V usage is TRBV10-3 and J usage is TRBJ2-2; possible D gene TRBD2, 5 bases. Trimming shortened V by 1 base and J by 6 bases, and 9 bases separated the two germline ends. This CDR3 contains 14 residues. CDR1 and CDR2 from the germline V gene are ENHRY and SYGVKD. CDR3 sequence (DNA): TGTGCCATCAGTGAGTTGTCTAGCTCCGGGGAGCTGTTTTTT. Amino acid sequence: CAISELSSSGELFF.

The chain has TRBV9 and TRBJ2-3; D perhaps matches TRBD2 (5 bases). CDR3 length equals 16 residues. Trimming left V 0 bases short and J 0 bases short, with 11 bases between. The germline V gene has CDR1 SGDLS and CDR2 YYNGEE. The CDR3 DNA reads as TGTGCCAGCAGCGTAGGGAGACTAACAAGCACAGATACGCAGTATTTT. Translation: CASSVGRLTSTDTQYF.

The V and J genes are TRBV9 and TRBJ2-7; D might be TRBD2 (5 bases). Germline CDR1 is SGDLS and CDR2 is YYNGEE. The CDR3 consists of 14 residues. Trimming removed 0 bases from V and 3 bases from J, with 10 bases in between. The CDR3 spells CASSVALGSYEQYF. The CDR3 DNA follows: TGTGCCAGCAGCGTAGCGTTAGGGAGCTACGAGCAGTACTTC.

The CDR3 DNA reads TGCGCCAGCAGCCCCAGCGGGGGGAACACCGGGGAGCTGTTTTTT. This gives the protein CASSPSGGNTGELFF. This chain joins TRBV5-1 and TRBJ2-2; 8 bases are a match to TRBD2. Per the germline V gene, CDR1 is SGHRS and CDR2 is YFSETQ. V shed 4 bases, J shed 1 base, and the junction held 3 bases outside the gene matches. The CDR3 is made up of 15 amino acids.

The CDR3 loop reads CASSSSLLTINNEQFF. The CDR3 region has the DNA TGTGCCAGCAGTTCCTCCTTACTAACAATAAACAATGAGCAGTTCTTC. The chain uses TRBV27 and TRBJ2-1; D uncertain. Trimming cost V 4 bases and J 5 bases, with 18 bases left between them. Germline V gene data show CDR1 as MNHEY and CDR2 as SMNVEV (reference sequence). The CDR3 totals 16 residues.

This clone was recorded only once. The chain is built from TRBV20-1 and TRBJ2-7, with a tentative D call TRBD1 (6 bases). The CDR3 consists of 11 residues. Germline V CDR1 and CDR2: DFQATT, SNEGSKA (reference sequence). The V gene lost 7 bases and the J gene lost 2 bases, with 9 bases spanning the gap. CDR3 residues: CSVHRAYEQYF. The CDR3 DNA reads TGCAGTGTGCACAGGGCCTACGAGCAGTACTTC.

This chain links TRBV9 with TRBJ2-5, with 7 bases fitting TRBD1. The CDR3 consists of 15 residues. V shed 4 bases and J 2 bases; nucleotides not matched to a gene: 8. From germline, CDR1 is SGDLS and CDR2 YYNGEE. CDR3 DNA: TGTGCCAGCAGCCGACAGGCAGGGGGTCAAGAGACCCAGTACTTC. Translation gives CASSRQAGGQETQYF.

V is TRBV6-6 and J is TRBJ2-7; tentatively, D is TRBD1 (6 bases). The CDR3 is made up of 13 amino acids. The V gene lost 8 bases and the J gene lost 0 bases, with 11 bases spanning the gap. The germline gives CDR1 MNHNY, CDR2 SVGAGI (reference sequence). The CDR3 loop is CASSQTGSYEQYF. As DNA, the CDR3 is TGTGCCAGCTCTCAGACAGGCTCCTACGAGCAGTACTTC.

The count of this clone is one. This rearrangement joins TRBV4-1 to TRBJ2-2; TRBD2 agrees at 7 bases. The CDR3 runs to 18 residues. Trimming cost V 3 bases and J 2 bases; bases outside gene matches: 12. Germline CDR1 and CDR2: MGHRA and YSYEKL. The CDR3 nucleotides read TGCGCCAGCAGCCAGATACCCCGCAGCGGGGATAACACCGGGGAGCTGTTTTTT. Its translation is CASSQIPRSGDNTGELFF.

V is TRBV4-1 and J is TRBJ2-2, with D perhaps TRBD1 (6 bases). CDR3 length: 16 amino acids. V was pared by 0 bases and J by 4 bases, with 12 bases between. Germline CDR1 and CDR2: MGHRA and YSYEKL. The CDR3 spells CASSQDQGRATGELFF. The CDR3 region has the DNA TGCGCCAGCAGCCAAGATCAGGGGCGTGCCACCGGGGAGCTGTTTTTT.

This clone is categorized as large. The chain has TRBV7-8 and TRBJ1-1; D is perhaps TRBD1 (6 bases). The V gene's germline CDR1 is SGHVS and CDR2 FQNEAQ. V was pared by 2 bases and J by 11 bases, with 12 bases between. This CDR3 region has 12 residues. CDR3 loop: CASSLRAGAAFF. CDR3 DNA sequence: TGTGCCAGCAGCTTAAGGGCAGGGGCTGCTTTCTTT.

This chain connects TRBV27 to TRBJ2-6; 9 positions agree with TRBD1. V lost 4 bases, J lost 0 bases, and 7 bases stayed unmatched. CDR1 is MNHEY and CDR2 is SMNVEV in the germline V gene (reference sequence). The CDR3 sequence is 18 residues long. CDR3 DNA: TGTGCCAGCAGTTATACAGGGGGCGCCCTCTCTGGGGCCAACGTCCTGACTTTC. This codes for CASSYTGGALSGANVLTF.

The chain employs TRBV5-1 and TRBJ2-1; D possibly uses TRBD1 or TRBD2 (5 bases each). Germline values: CDR1 SGHRS, CDR2 YFSETQ. The CDR3 runs 16 residues. V was shortened by 2 bases and J by 2 bases, with 14 bases between the two germline ends. The CDR3 nucleotides read TGCGCCAGCAGCTTACAGGAGGTTGGCCCCTACAATGAGCAGTTCTTC. Residues: CASSLQEVGPYNEQFF.

This rearrangement joins TRBV7-2 to TRBJ2-7, with a weak D call TRBD1 (6 bases). The CDR3 extends over 14 amino acids. V lost 3 bases and J lost 1, with 10 bases in between. In germline, CDR1 is SGHTA, CDR2 FQGNSA. The chain's CDR3 is CASSFRGGSYEQYF. CDR3 nucleotides: TGTGCCAGCAGCTTCAGGGGTGGGTCCTACGAGCAGTACTTC. The full variable domain, its missing parts supplied by reference TRBV7-2 and TRBJ2-7, is GAGVSQSPSNKVTEKGKDVELRCDPISGHTALYWYRQSLGQGLEFLIYFQGNSAPDKSGLPSDRFSAERTGGSVSTLTIQRTQQEDSAVYLCASSFRGGSYEQYFGPGTRLTVT.

V and J are TRBV4-2 and TRBJ1-6; no firm D call. Trimming removed 0 bases from V and 0 bases from J, with 12 bases in between. This CDR3 region has 18 residues. Germline loops: CDR1 LGHNA, CDR2 YNFKEQ. CDR3 protein: CASSQDPTGSSYNSPLHF. DNA for the CDR3: TGTGCCAGCAGCCAAGACCCCACGGGGAGCTCCTATAATTCACCCCTCCACTTT.

The gene calls are TRBV18 and TRBJ1-1; D perhaps matches TRBD1 (5 bases). The V and J ends lost 3 bases and 0 bases respectively, with 8 bases between them. This CDR3 contains 14 residues. Germline CDR1 KGHSH, CDR2 LQKENI. CDR3 residues: CASSPGGVNTEAFF. As DNA, the CDR3 is TGTGCCAGCTCACCCGGAGGGGTGAACACTGAAGCTTTCTTT.

V and J are TRBV27 and TRBJ2-5, with a weak D call TRBD2 (5 bases). The CDR3 loop spans 15 amino acids. Per the germline V gene, CDR1 is MNHEY and CDR2 is SMNVEV (reference sequence). The ends were cut back, 3 bases at V and 1 base at J, with 12 bases in the middle. CDR3 loop: CASSFSLDSQETQYF. The CDR3 DNA reads as TGTGCCAGCAGTTTTTCTTTGGACTCCCAAGAGACCCAGTACTTC.

The chain recombines TRBV5-4 with TRBJ1-5; perhaps TRBD1 as D (6 bases). V gave up 0 bases and J gave up 1 base, with 11 bases separating them. CDR3 length: 16 residues. Per germline, CDR1 SGHNT and CDR2 YYREEE (reference sequence). CDR3 amino acids: CASSLGGRGSNQPQHF. As DNA, the CDR3 is TGTGCCAGCAGCTTGGGTGGTAGGGGGAGCAATCAGCCCCAGCATTTT.

The chain joins TRBV6-7 to TRBJ2-3, with 7 bases fitting TRBD1. TRBV6-7 falls under the ORF class, with uncertain function. The CDR3 totals 16 residues. The V and J ends lost 2 bases and 2 bases, in that order; junction bases with no gene match: 7. The CDR3, as DNA: TGTGCCAGCAGTTACGGCCGGGACAGAGTCACAGATACGCAGTATTTT. The encoded protein is CASSYGRDRVTDTQYF.

Here the CDR3 DNA reads TGTGCCAGCAGCTTGGTTGGTCCTAACTATGGCTACACCTTC. As protein: CASSLVGPNYGYTF. The rearrangement joins TRBV5-4 to TRBJ1-2; D call uncertain. This CDR3 comprises 14 residues. Per germline, CDR1 SGHNT and CDR2 YYREEE (reference sequence). V shed 0 bases and J shed 0 bases, with 6 bases lying between them.

The chain uses TRBV7-8 and TRBJ2-1; maybe TRBD2 (6 bases). The CDR3 loop spans 14 amino acids. The V gene lost 5 bases and the J gene lost 9 bases, with 17 bases spanning the gap. Looked up from germline, CDR1 is SGHVS and CDR2 is FQNEAQ. CDR3 sequence (DNA): TGTGCCAGCAGCCCCGGACGGGGGATTAGTGAGCAGTTCTTC. It codes for CASSPGRGISEQFF.

This clone was recorded a few times. J is TRBJ1-2 and V is TRBV27; no definite D call. The germline V gene has CDR1 MNHEY and CDR2 SMNVEV (reference sequence). The CDR3 consists of 13 residues. With 6 bases removed from V and 2 bases from J, the gap between germline ends came to 10 bases. CDR3 sequence (DNA): TGTGCCAGCAGCCCCGAAGGGAACTATGGCTACACCTTC. This gives the protein CASSPEGNYGYTF.

This chain uses TRBV10-3 with TRBJ1-2; no definite D call. This CDR3 is 12 amino acids long. Trimming removed 2 bases from V and 0 bases from J, with 1 base in between. The V gene's germline CDR1 is ENHRY and CDR2 SYGVKD. The CDR3 coding sequence is TGTGCCATCAGTGAGACTAACTATGGCTACACCTTC. This codes for CAISETNYGYTF.

This clone was detected only once. The J gene is TRBJ2-3, the V gene TRBV6-6; 7 nucleotides match TRBD1. CDR1 is MNHNY, CDR2 SVGAGI, per germline (reference sequence). Losses at the gene ends were 6 bases for V and 0 bases for J; bases not matched to a gene: 9. The CDR3 length is 16 residues. DNA of the CDR3: TGTGCCAGCAGGAAACAGGGGCGGTCTAGCACAGATACGCAGTATTTT. Protein: CASRKQGRSSTDTQYF.